This T cell receptor beta chain emerged from a study of tumor and adjacent non-tumor tissue in lung cancer. Looking at the study overall: Stage I to III disease affected 9 to 10 men and about 5 women aged roughly 31 to 80.

A modified ARM-PCR protocol with three rounds of nested PCR amplified TCRbeta. TCRdb re-called the multiplex PCR reads with MiXCR, one entry per CDR3 protein. In the table there are 44,000 or so distinct CDR3 sequences, roughly 60% of which are singletons. Study-wide results and caveats: Compared with tumor, normal lung showed significantly lower TCR diversity.

RNA was extracted from bulk tissue without any cell sorting. More than 3 cm separated this lung sample from the edge of the tumor. Between August and November 2014, newly diagnosed, chemotherapy-naive lung cancer patients underwent thoracic surgery in China. This clonotype showed up just once. The antigen remains undetermined. The source material was distant non-tumor lung tissue. This clonotype originated in a woman aged 40 to 50 with non-small cell lung cancer.

For the CDR3, the DNA is TGCGCCAGCAGCCCAACAGAGGGGTCCTACGAGCAGTACTTC. This gives the protein CASSPTEGSYEQYF. The chain employs TRBV4-1 and TRBJ2-7, with D possibly being TRBD1 or TRBD2 (5 bases each). Trimming left V 4 bases short and J 1 base short, with 11 bases between. There are 14 residues in the CDR3. Germline V gives CDR1 MGHRA, CDR2 YSYEKL.